These 4 T cell receptor beta chains were all obtained from the same sample, sequenced in a study of T cells in Graves' hyperthyroidism and ophthalmopathy. Amplification of TCR beta CDR3 regions used RNA as the template. The TCR CDR3 first-round RT-PCR relied on the HTBI primer set. TCRdb re-called the multiplex PCR reads with MiXCR, one entry per CDR3 protein. The table records around 350,000 distinct CDR3 sequences, roughly a sixth of them present only once. Sequenced material: blood. These receptor sequences come from a woman in her twenties or thirties with Graves' hyperthyroidism that later progressed to Graves' ophthalmopathy.

J is TRBJ1-5 and V is TRBV20-1; 7 nucleotides line up with TRBD1. The CDR3 length is 14 residues. Germline values: CDR1 DFQATT, CDR2 SNEGSKA (reference sequence). CDR3 protein: CNAIPGQYNQPQHF. The DNA of the CDR3 is TGCAATGCGATCCCGGGACAGTACAATCAGCCCCAGCATTTT.

The V and J genes are TRBV7-2 and TRBJ2-5, with 7 nucleotides matching TRBD2. V dropped 1 base and J dropped 4; count of bases not matched to a gene: 6. The germline CDR1 and CDR2 sequences are SGHTA and FQGNSA. This CDR3 has 15 amino acids. The CDR3 sequence is CASSLVGGVGETQYF. Written as DNA, the CDR3 is TGTGCCAGCAGCTTAGTGGGGGGGGTGGGAGAGACCCAGTACTTC. Using reference TRBV7-2 and TRBJ2-5 for the parts outside the CDR3, the full variable domain is GAGVSQSPSNKVTEKGKDVELRCDPISGHTALYWYRQSLGQGLEFLIYFQGNSAPDKSGLPSDRFSAERTGGSVSTLTIQRTQQEDSAVYLCASSLVGGVGETQYFGPGTRLLVL.

In its sample, this clonotype was seen many times. The gene calls are TRBV5-8 and TRBJ2-5, with 7 nucleotides matching TRBD2. V dropped 2 bases and J dropped 1; count of bases not matched to a gene: 8. The CDR3 spans 16 residues. Per germline, CDR1 SGHTS and CDR2 YDEGEE. The CDR3 loop reads CASSFTVRGVQETQYF. In DNA form, the CDR3 reads TGTGCCAGCAGCTTTACCGTTCGGGGGGTCCAAGAGACCCAGTACTTC.

In its sample, this clonotype was seen many times. V and J are TRBV20-1 and TRBJ2-7; perhaps TRBD2 as D (5 bases). Germline CDR1 DFQATT, CDR2 SNEGSKA (reference sequence). This CDR3 has 14 amino acids. V was cut by 3 bases and J by 0 bases, with 12 bases left in between. As DNA, the CDR3 is TGCAGTGCTAGGCTAGCTTCTACCTCCTACGAGCAGTACTTC. Amino acid sequence: CSARLASTSYEQYF.